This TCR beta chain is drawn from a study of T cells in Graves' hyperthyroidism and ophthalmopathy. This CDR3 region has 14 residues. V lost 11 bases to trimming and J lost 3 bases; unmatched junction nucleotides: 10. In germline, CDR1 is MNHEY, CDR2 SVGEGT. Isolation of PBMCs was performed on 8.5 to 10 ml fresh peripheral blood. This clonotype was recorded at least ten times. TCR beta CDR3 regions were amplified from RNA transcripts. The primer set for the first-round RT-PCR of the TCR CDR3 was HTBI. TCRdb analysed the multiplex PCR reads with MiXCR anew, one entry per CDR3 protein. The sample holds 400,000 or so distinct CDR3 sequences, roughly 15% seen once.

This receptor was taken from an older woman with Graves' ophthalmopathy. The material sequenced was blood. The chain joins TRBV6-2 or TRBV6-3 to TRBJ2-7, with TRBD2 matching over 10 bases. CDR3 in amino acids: CACETGTSDYEQYF. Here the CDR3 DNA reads TGTGCCTGCGAAACCGGGACTAGCGACTACGAGCAGTACTTC.